One and the same sample provided the 29 T cell receptor beta chains below, sequenced in a study of blood T cell repertoires in COVID-19. This table comes from immunoSEQ multiplex PCR, and its TCRdb copy is limited to in-frame clones, with some not included. This table has 100,000 to 150,000 clones, over 75% appearing once. Material: peripheral blood. The source is a man aged 50-59 years with acute or convalescent COVID-19.

The rearrangement links TRBV6-1 to TRBJ1-2; D possibly corresponds to TRBD1 (5 bases). This CDR3 comprises 14 residues. V was cut by 2 bases and J by 3 bases, with 10 bases left in between. Per germline, CDR1 MNHNS and CDR2 SASEGT. The CDR3 DNA sequence: TGTGCCAGCAGTGAATTGGTAGGGGACTATGGCTACACCTTC. This sequence encodes CASSELVGDYGYTF.

V is TRBV19 and J is TRBJ2-7; D is possibly TRBD1 (6 bases). This CDR3 region has 14 residues. Trimming pared 3 bases from V and 0 bases from J, leaving 9 bases between. Germline assignment: CDR1 LNHDA and CDR2 SQIVND (reference sequence). The CDR3 DNA is TGTGCCAGTAGTATTACAGGGTACTCCTACGAGCAGTACTTC. Translating gives CASSITGYSYEQYF.

This chain uses TRBV7-9 with TRBJ2-3; 9 nucleotides agree with TRBD1. This CDR3 has 17 residues. With 3 bases clipped from V and 3 bases from J, the junction kept 10 bases outside the gene matches. Germline V CDR1 and CDR2: SEHNR, FQNEAQ (reference sequence). As DNA, the CDR3 is TGTGCCAGCAGCTTTTGGTCTGGACAGGGGAAGACAGATACGCAGTATTTT. Translation: CASSFWSGQGKTDTQYF.

This clone is a singleton in its sample. CDR3: CAWSGRLASPLHF. The CDR3 bases are TGTGCCTGGAGTGGAAGACTGGCTTCACCCCTCCACTTT. The rearrangement links TRBV30 to TRBJ1-6; unclear D gene. CDR3 size: 13 residues. Trimming took off 1 base at V and 9 bases at J, with 10 bases between the two ends. Germline V gene lookup returns CDR1 GTSNPN and CDR2 SVGIG (reference sequence).

The chain links TRBV15 to TRBJ2-7, with D perhaps matching TRBD2 (7 bases). The CDR3 extends over 15 amino acids. Germline CDR1 LNHNV, CDR2 YYDKDF (reference sequence). Trimming removed 0 bases from V and 3 bases from J, with 12 bases in between. CDR3 protein: CATSREGGAGYEQYF. The CDR3, as DNA: TGTGCCACCAGCAGAGAAGGGGGGGCTGGCTACGAGCAGTACTTC. The full variable domain, in which reference TRBV15 and TRBJ2-7 provide the parts outside the CDR3, is DAMVIQNPRYQVTQFGKPVTLSCSQTLNHNVMYWYQQKSSQAPKLLFHYYDKDFNNEADTPDNFQSRRPNTSFCFLDIRSPGLGDTAMYLCATSREGGAGYEQYFGPGTRLTVT.

A note on this clone: Compared with germline, one end of the junction differs, possibly owing to a read error. This chain connects TRBV6-1 to TRBJ2-3; 8 nucleotides match TRBD1. This CDR3 has 14 amino acids. CDR1 and CDR2 from the germline V gene are MNHNS and SASEGT. The CDR3 DNA reads as TGTGCCAGCACTGAACAGGGGGTGAGAGATACGCAGTATTTT. Encoded protein: CASTEQGVRDTQYF.

The chain joins TRBV10-3 to TRBJ2-4, with D possibly TRBD2 on 6 matching bases. CDR1 and CDR2 (germline): ENHRY, SYGVKD. CDR3 size: 12 residues. V lost 3 bases and J 9 bases, leaving 9 bases between the germline ends. Here the CDR3 reads CAISEGGAIQYF. The CDR3 bases are TGTGCCATCAGTGAAGGAGGGGCCATTCAGTACTTC.

The genes are TRBV5-6 and TRBJ1-1; D unresolved. The ends were cut back, 2 bases at V and 7 bases at J, with 12 bases in the middle. CDR1 and CDR2 from the germline V gene are SGHDT and YYEEEE. This CDR3 is built from 13 residues. CDR3 DNA: TGTGCCAGCAGCTTCCACAGCTTAAATGAAGCTTTCTTT. Translation gives CASSFHSLNEAFF. The variable domain in full, with the rest retrieved from reference TRBV5-6 and TRBJ1-1, is DAGVTQSPTHLIKTRGQQVTLRCSPKSGHDTVSWYQQALGQGPQFIFQYYEEEERQRGNFPDRFSGHQFPNYSSELNVNALLLGDSALYLCASSFHSLNEAFFGQGTRLTVV.

The J gene is TRBJ1-5, the V gene TRBV7-9; no definite D call. The germline V gene has CDR1 SEHNR and CDR2 FQNEAQ (reference sequence). This CDR3 is built from 12 residues. The V end was cut by 1 base, the J end by 10 bases, with 8 bases between. In nucleotides, the CDR3 is TGTGCCAGCAGCTTAGAGGAGGATCCCCAGCATTTT. It codes for CASSLEEDPQHF.

This chain connects TRBV3-1 (or the pseudogene TRBV3-2) to TRBJ2-7; D not certain. The germline CDR1 and CDR2 sequences are LGHDT and YNNKEL (reference sequence). The CDR3 sequence is 11 residues long. V was trimmed by 0 bases and J by 6 bases, leaving 3 bases between them. The CDR3 coding sequence is TGTGCCAGCAGCCAAGACTCCGAGCAGTACTTC. Its translation: CASSQDSEQYF.

The chain joins TRBV9 to TRBJ1-4; D is uncertain. CDR1 is SGDLS, CDR2 YYNGEE, per germline. The V and J ends lost 6 bases and 6 bases respectively, with 15 bases between them. The CDR3 length is 14 residues. In DNA, the CDR3 is TGTGCCAGCACCCGGGGTGGTGGCTATGAAAAACTGTTTTTT. Amino acid sequence: CASTRGGGYEKLFF.

V gene TRBV30 combines with J gene TRBJ1-6; a weak D match, TRBD1 (6 bases). V gave up 3 bases and J gave up 6 bases, with 15 bases separating them. Germline loops: CDR1 GTSNPN, CDR2 SVGIG (reference sequence). The CDR3 is made up of 15 amino acids. CDR3 region: CAWREQGNGNSPLHF. The CDR3 coding sequence is TGTGCCTGGAGGGAACAGGGAAATGGTAATTCACCCCTCCACTTT.

The chain recombines TRBV2 with TRBJ2-5, with D maybe TRBD1 (6 bases). Germline V CDR1 and CDR2: SNHLY, FYNNEI. There are 12 residues in the CDR3. Trimming took off 6 bases at V and 7 bases at J, with 12 bases between the two ends. Written as DNA, the CDR3 is TGTGCCAGCAGGGGACAAGGCGGGACCCAGTACTTC. It codes for CASRGQGGTQYF.

CDR3 coding DNA: TGTGCCACCAGCCGGGCCGGGAACCCGGATGAGCAGTTCTTC. Translating gives CATSRAGNPDEQFF. The gene calls are TRBV15 and TRBJ2-1; the D gene is possibly TRBD2 (5 bases). CDR3 length equals 14 residues. CDR1 and CDR2 from the germline V gene are LNHNV and YYDKDF (reference sequence). The V end was cut by 5 bases, the J end by 8 bases, with 16 bases between. The variable domain in full, with the rest retrieved from reference TRBV15 and TRBJ2-1, is DAMVIQNPRYQVTQFGKPVTLSCSQTLNHNVMYWYQQKSSQAPKLLFHYYDKDFNNEADTPDNFQSRRPNTSFCFLDIRSPGLGDTAMYLCATSRAGNPDEQFFGPGTRLTVL.

The chain joins TRBV7-9 to TRBJ1-6; D uncertain. Trimming took 4 bases from V and 10 from J, leaving 11 bases between them. From germline, CDR1 is SEHNR and CDR2 FQNEAQ (reference sequence). This CDR3 region has 13 residues. The CDR3 DNA reads as TGTGCCAGCAGCTCGGGGTCGCAGTCACCCCTCCACTTT. It yields the protein CASSSGSQSPLHF.

This rearrangement joins TRBV18 to TRBJ1-1, with no clear D. From germline, CDR1 is KGHSH and CDR2 LQKENI. The CDR3 is made up of 15 amino acids. V was cut by 0 bases and J by 4 bases, with 12 bases left in between. This CDR3 reads CASSPPTTGGTEAFF. The DNA for the CDR3 is TGTGCCAGCTCACCACCGACAACCGGAGGCACTGAAGCTTTCTTT.

This chain uses TRBV3-1 (or the pseudogene TRBV3-2) with TRBJ1-2, with D uncertain. The CDR3 is 13 amino acids. From germline, CDR1 is LGHDT and CDR2 YNNKEL (reference sequence). V was cut by 1 base and J by 4 bases, with 7 bases left in between. Here the CDR3 reads CASSQVAGYGYTF. The CDR3 region has the DNA TGTGCCAGCAGCCAAGTGGCGGGCTATGGCTACACCTTC.

This clone was picked up one time. This chain links TRBV6-5 with TRBJ2-3; TRBD1 matches 8 bases. With V trimmed by 5 bases and J by 5 bases, 3 bases remained unmatched. The V gene's germline CDR1 is MNHEY and CDR2 SVGAGI. The CDR3 sequence is 13 residues long. CDR3 nucleotide sequence: TGTGCCAGCAGTCCAGGGGGCAAAGATACGCAGTATTTT. Residues: CASSPGGKDTQYF.

The chain uses TRBV19 and TRBJ1-5; 8 bases align to TRBD1. The V segment lost 7 bases and the J segment 7 bases; nucleotides outside the gene matches: 6. There are 13 residues in the CDR3. Germline V gene sequence: CDR1 LNHDA, CDR2 SQIVND (reference sequence). CDR3: CASTSDRVQPQHF. The CDR3 DNA follows: TGTGCCAGTACCTCGGACAGGGTCCAGCCCCAGCATTTT.

V usage is TRBV30 and J usage is TRBJ2-3; 10 bases agree with TRBD2. Germline lookup yields CDR1 GTSNPN and CDR2 SVGIG (reference sequence). Germline trimming cut 4 bases from V and 4 bases from J; bases unmatched to any gene: 14. The length of the CDR3 is 17 residues. For the CDR3, the DNA is TGTGCCTGGACCCGCGATATCCTAGCGGGAGCCGCAGATACGCAGTATTTT. This sequence encodes CAWTRDILAGAADTQYF.

The chain has TRBV7-9 and TRBJ2-5, with D perhaps matching TRBD2 (6 bases). The germline gives CDR1 SEHNR, CDR2 FQNEAQ (reference sequence). This CDR3 is built from 14 residues. Trimming removed 4 bases at V and 7 bases at J, with 16 bases between. The CDR3 loop is CASSSGLYERTQYF. The CDR3 DNA is TGTGCCAGCAGCTCCGGACTATACGAGAGGACCCAGTACTTC.

The chain has TRBV10-1 and TRBJ2-2, with a possible D match to TRBD1 (5 bases). The CDR3 length is 14 residues. Germline V gene sequence: CDR1 WNHNN, CDR2 SYGVQD (reference sequence). The V and J ends lost 6 bases and 3 bases respectively, with 11 bases between them. The CDR3 coding sequence is TGCGCCAGCAGAGGGGTTCGGGACACCGGGGAGCTGTTTTTT. Protein: CASRGVRDTGELFF.

This chain connects TRBV27 to TRBJ2-2; D possibly corresponds to TRBD2 (7 bases). Germline CDR1 and CDR2: MNHEY and SMNVEV (reference sequence). The CDR3 runs to 16 residues. V was clipped by 5 bases and J by 7 bases, with 20 bases between them. The CDR3 is CASSPLRGAIGGELFF. The CDR3 nucleotides are TGTGCCAGCAGTCCCCTCCGGGGGGCGATTGGCGGGGAGCTGTTTTTT.

V gene TRBV30 combines with J gene TRBJ2-5, with TRBD1 as a possible D gene (6 bases). Germline CDR1 is GTSNPN and CDR2 is SVGIG (reference sequence). CDR3 size: 16 residues. Trimming cost V 4 bases and J 4 bases, with 22 bases left between them. CDR3: CAWNKPLGPQGETQYF. The CDR3 DNA reads TGTGCCTGGAATAAACCCCTCGGCCCACAGGGAGAGACCCAGTACTTC.

The chain has TRBV19 and TRBJ1-1; TRBD1 agrees at 7 bases. This CDR3 contains 14 residues. Germline trimming cut 4 bases from V and 5 bases from J; bases unmatched to any gene: 7. Germline loops: CDR1 LNHDA, CDR2 SQIVND (reference sequence). DNA of the CDR3: TGTGCCAGTAGTACTCTACAGGGGAGGACTGAAGCTTTCTTT. This codes for CASSTLQGRTEAFF.

The gene calls are TRBV2 and TRBJ1-5, with TRBD1 matching over 7 bases. The CDR3 is made up of 14 amino acids. V lost 4 bases, J lost 5 bases, and 5 bases stayed unmatched. Germline CDR1 SNHLY, CDR2 FYNNEI. CDR3 amino acids: CASSVSGTDQPQHF. CDR3 in DNA: TGTGCCAGCAGTGTTTCCGGGACAGATCAGCCCCAGCATTTT.

The sample holds a few counts of this clone. The chain links TRBV30 to TRBJ1-2, with D possibly being TRBD1 (5 bases). Per germline, CDR1 GTSNPN and CDR2 SVGIG (reference sequence). The V and J ends lost 3 bases and 5 bases respectively, with 19 bases between them. The CDR3 is made up of 15 amino acids. CDR3 residues: CAWSNRWGGRYGYTF. The CDR3 coding sequence is TGTGCCTGGAGCAACCGGTGGGGGGGTAGATATGGCTACACCTTC.

This chain connects TRBV7-7 to TRBJ1-4, with 7 bases that match TRBD1. V was clipped by 5 bases and J by 10 bases; unmatched bases: 10. The CDR3 consists of 14 residues. Germline V gene data show CDR1 as SSHAT and CDR2 as FNYEAQ (reference sequence). The CDR3 protein is CASSLRTGSSKLFF. The CDR3 region has the DNA TGTGCCAGCAGCCTTAGGACAGGTTCTTCAAAACTGTTTTTT. The variable domain in full, completed from reference TRBV7-7 and TRBJ1-4, reads GAGVSQSPRYKVTKRGQDVTLRCDPISSHATLYWYQQALGQGPEFLTYFNYEAQPDKSGLPSDRFSAERPEGSISTLTIQRTEQRDSAMYRCASSLRTGSSKLFFGSGTQLSVL.

This chain links TRBV18 with TRBJ2-2, with unresolved D. V shed 2 bases and J shed 3 bases, with 13 bases lying between them. Germline V gives CDR1 KGHSH, CDR2 LQKENI. The CDR3 runs to 16 residues. The CDR3 loop reads CASSPSRDSYTGELFF. CDR3 in DNA: TGTGCCAGCTCACCATCTCGCGATTCATACACCGGGGAGCTGTTTTTT.